This T cell receptor (beta chain) was sequenced for a study of shared T cell receptors in the human thymus. TCRdb's copy holds only in-frame clones and misses some; the assay was immunoSEQ multiplex PCR. The sample has hundreds of thousands of clones, roughly 90% seen once. The V gene end was trimmed by 0 bases and the J gene end by 4 bases; junction bases not matched to a gene: 9. The CDR3 runs to 15 residues. Germline loops: CDR1 GTSNPN, CDR2 SVGIG (reference sequence). The data were also submitted as part of a second study, on human thymus T cells. From that report: Repertoires sampled from thymus and blood appeared biased in V and J gene usage. Related research described thymic repertoires that were highly overlapping among unrelated individuals.

Sequenced: thymocytes. The sequence derives from a boy in the first two years of life with a congenital heart defect. The chain couples TRBV30 to TRBJ2-7; TRBD2 aligns across 7 bases. The CDR3 DNA sequence: TGTGCCTGGAGTGTACACGGCGGGAGAGCATACGAGCAGTACTTC. Translated, it gives CAWSVHGGRAYEQYF. Full variable domain (missing parts from reference TRBV30 and TRBJ2-7): SQTIHQWPATLVQPVGSPLSLECTVEGTSNPNLYWYRQAAGRGLQLLFYSVGIGQISSEVPQNLSASRPQDRQFILSSKKLLLSDSGFYLCAWSVHGGRAYEQYFGPGTRLTVT.